The 14 T cell receptor beta chains listed next were all sequenced from one sample in a study of control samples from healthy donors and cancer patients. Measured with immunoSEQ multiplex PCR; TCRdb has only the in-frame clones, and not every one. The table has 95,000 to 100,000 clones, about 89% seen once. Sequencing input: blood. The receptor source for this set is a man aged 25 to 40 in good health.

V and J are TRBV10-3 and TRBJ2-7, with D possibly matching TRBD1 (6 bases). This CDR3 has 16 residues. The ends were cut back, 4 bases at V and 5 bases at J, with 21 bases in the middle. Germline V CDR1 and CDR2: ENHRY, SYGVKD. The CDR3 loop is CAISVSYGTQANEQYF. The DNA of the CDR3 is TGTGCCATCAGTGTGTCATACGGGACACAGGCTAACGAGCAGTACTTC.

This chain uses TRBV9 with TRBJ2-1, with a tentative D call TRBD2 (6 bases). CDR3 size: 16 residues. The germline CDR1 and CDR2 sequences are SGDLS and YYNGEE. Trimming removed 0 bases at V and 0 bases at J, with 10 bases between. This CDR3 is CASSVVIGSSYNEQFF. The CDR3 nucleotides are TGTGCCAGCAGCGTAGTAATCGGGAGCTCCTACAATGAGCAGTTCTTC. Filled out from reference TRBV9 and TRBJ2-1, the complete variable domain reads DSGVTQTPKHLITATGQRVTLRCSPRSGDLSVYWYQQSLDQGLQFLIQYYNGEERAKGNILERFSAQQFPDLHSELNLSSLELGDSALYFCASSVVIGSSYNEQFFGPGTRLTVL.

CDR3 coding DNA: TGTGCCAGCGGGAAGCGGGAGGGCCGCAGAAACGAGCAGTACTTC. Translation: CASGKREGRRNEQYF. The chain recombines TRBV28 with TRBJ2-7; 10 nucleotides match TRBD2. With 8 bases clipped from V and 5 bases from J, the junction kept 12 bases outside the gene matches. This CDR3 spans 15 amino acids. The V gene's germline CDR1 is MDHEN and CDR2 SYDVKM.

This rearrangement joins TRBV28 to TRBJ1-3; D remains ambiguous. From germline, CDR1 is MDHEN and CDR2 SYDVKM. This CDR3 comprises 14 residues. The V gene lost 6 bases and the J gene lost 1 base, with 10 bases spanning the gap. The CDR3 reads CASRGSGSGNTIYF. CDR3 DNA: TGTGCCAGCAGAGGGTCTGGGTCTGGAAACACCATATATTTT.

The CDR3 DNA reads TGCAGCGTTGGTCGGGACAGAAATTCACCCCTCCACTTT. Residues: CSVGRDRNSPLHF. The chain employs TRBV29-1 and TRBJ1-6; TRBD1 matches at 7 bases. This CDR3 contains 13 residues. V dropped 4 bases and J dropped 7; count of bases not matched to a gene: 4. Germline loops: CDR1 SQVTM, CDR2 ANQGSEA.

V is TRBV5-4 and J is TRBJ2-2; the match to TRBD2 covers 8 bases. With 1 base clipped from V and 7 bases from J, the junction kept 12 bases outside the gene matches. Germline CDR1 and CDR2: SGHNT and YYREEE (reference sequence). The CDR3 runs to 17 residues. This CDR3 is CASSLTWREADGGELFF. The DNA for the CDR3 is TGTGCCAGCAGCTTGACTTGGCGGGAGGCAGATGGCGGGGAGCTGTTTTTT.

The DNA for the CDR3 is TGTGCCAGCAGATTCTCCGGGACAGGGCTTGGAAACACCATATATTTT. Its translation: CASRFSGTGLGNTIYF. V and J are TRBV7-8 and TRBJ1-3, with TRBD1 matching 9 bases. Unmatched junction bases numbered 9, after V lost 6 bases and J lost 3 bases. The germline V gene encodes CDR1 SGHVS and CDR2 FQNEAQ. The CDR3 has 16 residues.

This sequence joins TRBV5-1 and TRBJ1-2, with 11 bases lining up with TRBD1. The V gene end was trimmed by 0 bases and the J gene end by 7 bases; junction bases not matched to a gene: 5. The CDR3 length is 15 residues. The germline gives CDR1 SGHRS, CDR2 YFSETQ. The CDR3 protein is CASSLDGQGAGGYTF. CDR3 in DNA: TGCGCCAGCAGCTTGGATGGACAGGGGGCTGGTGGCTACACCTTC.

This chain connects TRBV4-2 to TRBJ1-2, with a possible D match to TRBD1 (6 bases). Trimming left V 0 bases short and J 6 bases short, with 23 bases between. Germline CDR1 and CDR2: LGHNA and YNFKEQ. This CDR3 comprises 18 residues. CDR3 nucleotides: TGTGCCAGCAGCCAAGATTATCCCTACCCAGGGGAGGAGCATGGCTACACCTTC. Translation: CASSQDYPYPGEEHGYTF.

The genes are TRBV19 and TRBJ2-2; TRBD2 matches 7 bases. J gave up 6 bases and V 8 bases, and 9 bases lay outside the gene matches. CDR1 is LNHDA, CDR2 SQIVND, per germline (reference sequence). This CDR3 is 14 amino acids long. The CDR3 sequence is CASERTSGAGELFF. CDR3 DNA sequence: TGTGCCAGTGAAAGGACTAGTGGGGCCGGGGAGCTGTTTTTT.

The CDR3 DNA reads TGTGCCAGCAGCCAAGATGCAGCGGGAGGGCTACACACCGGGGAGCTGTTTTTT. Protein: CASSQDAAGGLHTGELFF. The genes are TRBV14 and TRBJ2-2, with TRBD2 matching over 10 bases. The length of the CDR3 is 18 residues. V lost 0 bases and J lost 3; bases outside the gene matches: 7. Germline V gene sequence: CDR1 SGHDN, CDR2 FVKESK.

With regard to this clone: One end of the junction fails to match germline, which may point to a read error. V usage is TRBV5-6 and J usage is TRBJ1-2; 7 positions agree with TRBD1. Germline assignment: CDR1 SGHDT and CDR2 YYEEEE. This CDR3 contains 16 residues. In DNA form, the CDR3 reads TGTGCCAGCAGCACCACAGGGGTACGCCTCTTCTATGGCCACACCTTC. It translates to CASSTTGVRLFYGHTF.

In DNA form, the CDR3 reads TGTGCCAGCAGTTACCGAGGACAGAGCCAGTACTTC. This codes for CASSYRGQSQYF. The chain combines TRBV6-7 with TRBJ2-5, with D perhaps TRBD1 (6 bases). TRBV6-7 is filed as an ORF, its function uncertain. This CDR3 is 12 amino acids long. V was pared by 2 bases and J by 10 bases, with 11 bases between.

The rearrangement uses TRBV28 and TRBJ1-4; 10 nucleotides match TRBD1. CDR3 size: 14 residues. V was clipped by 8 bases and J by 8 bases; unmatched bases: 8. Looked up from germline, CDR1 is MDHEN and CDR2 is SYDVKM. CDR3 DNA sequence: TGTGCCAGCGGTCCGGGACAGGGGAGAGAAAAACTGTTTTTT. Its protein product is CASGPGQGREKLFF.